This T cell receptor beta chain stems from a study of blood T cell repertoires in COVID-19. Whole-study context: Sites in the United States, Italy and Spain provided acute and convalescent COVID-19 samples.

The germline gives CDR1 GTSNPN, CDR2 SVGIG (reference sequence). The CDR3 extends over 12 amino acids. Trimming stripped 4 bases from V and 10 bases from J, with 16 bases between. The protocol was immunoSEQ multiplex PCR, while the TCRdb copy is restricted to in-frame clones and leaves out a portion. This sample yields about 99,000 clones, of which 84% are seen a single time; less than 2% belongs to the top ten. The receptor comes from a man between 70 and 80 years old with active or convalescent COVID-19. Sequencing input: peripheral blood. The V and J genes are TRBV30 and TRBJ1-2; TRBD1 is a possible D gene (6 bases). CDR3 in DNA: TGTGCCTGGACCCCGGGACACTCGGTCTACACCTTC. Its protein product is CAWTPGHSVYTF.